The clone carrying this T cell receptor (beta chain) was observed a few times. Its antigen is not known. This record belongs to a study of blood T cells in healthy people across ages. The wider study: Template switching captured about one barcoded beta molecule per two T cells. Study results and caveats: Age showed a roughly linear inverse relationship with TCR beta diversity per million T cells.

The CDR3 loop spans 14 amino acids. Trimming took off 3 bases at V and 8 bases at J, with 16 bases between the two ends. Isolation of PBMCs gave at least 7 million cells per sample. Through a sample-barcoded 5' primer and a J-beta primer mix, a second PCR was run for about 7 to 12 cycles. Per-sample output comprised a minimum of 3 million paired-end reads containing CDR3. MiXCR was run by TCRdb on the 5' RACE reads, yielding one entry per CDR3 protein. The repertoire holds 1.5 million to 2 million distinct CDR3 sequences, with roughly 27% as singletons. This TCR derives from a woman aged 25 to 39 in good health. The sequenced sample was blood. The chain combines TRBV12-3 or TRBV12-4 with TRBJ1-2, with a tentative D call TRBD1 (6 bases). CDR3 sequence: CASSLVPGAQGYTF. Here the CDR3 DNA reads TGTGCCAGCAGTTTGGTCCCAGGGGCGCAAGGCTACACCTTC.